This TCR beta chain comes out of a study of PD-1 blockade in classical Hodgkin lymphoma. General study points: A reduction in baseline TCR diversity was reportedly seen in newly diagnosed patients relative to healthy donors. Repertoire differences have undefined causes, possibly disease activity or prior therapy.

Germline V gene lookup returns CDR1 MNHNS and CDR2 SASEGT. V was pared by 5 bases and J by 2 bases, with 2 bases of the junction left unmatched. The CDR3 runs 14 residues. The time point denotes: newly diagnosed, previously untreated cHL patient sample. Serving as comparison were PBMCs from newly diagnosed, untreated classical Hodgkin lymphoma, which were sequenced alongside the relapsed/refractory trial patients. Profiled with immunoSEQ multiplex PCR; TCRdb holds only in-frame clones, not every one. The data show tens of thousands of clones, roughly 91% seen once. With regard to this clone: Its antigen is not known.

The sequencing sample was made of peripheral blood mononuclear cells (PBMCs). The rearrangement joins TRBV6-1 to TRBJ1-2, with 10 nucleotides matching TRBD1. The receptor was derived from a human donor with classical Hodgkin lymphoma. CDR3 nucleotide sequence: TGTGCCAGCAGTCGGACAGGGGGAAACTATGGCTACACCTTC. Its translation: CASSRTGGNYGYTF.